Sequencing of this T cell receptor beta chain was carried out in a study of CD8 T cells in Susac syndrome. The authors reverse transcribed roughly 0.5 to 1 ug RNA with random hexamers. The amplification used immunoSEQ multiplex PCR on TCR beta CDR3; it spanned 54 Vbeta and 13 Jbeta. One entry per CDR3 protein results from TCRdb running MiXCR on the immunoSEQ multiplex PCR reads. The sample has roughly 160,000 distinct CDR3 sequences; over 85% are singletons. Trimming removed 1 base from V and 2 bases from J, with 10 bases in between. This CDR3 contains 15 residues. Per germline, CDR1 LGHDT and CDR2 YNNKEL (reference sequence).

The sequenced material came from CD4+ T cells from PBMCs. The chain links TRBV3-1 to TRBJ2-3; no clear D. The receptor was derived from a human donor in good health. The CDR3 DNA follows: TGTGCCAGCAGCCAAGGGCCGAGGCTCACAGATACGCAGTATTTT. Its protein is CASSQGPRLTDTQYF.